This entry is about one T cell receptor (beta chain). This record belongs to a study of blood T cell repertoires in COVID-19. Across the whole study: PBMCs, B-cell-depleted T cells, or T cells were the source of the cDNA or gDNA that made up the material.

In the authors' workflow: Quantification of nucleated cells was approximated via reference gene primer amplification. Assay: immunoSEQ multiplex PCR; the TCRdb copy retains only in-frame clones and omits some. D and trimming were read from the DNA, whereas the V and J calls and clone size are those reported in that table. This table has about 140,000 clones, about 78% appearing once. Per the germline V gene, CDR1 is SNHLY and CDR2 is FYNNEI. The CDR3 contains 12 residues. The germline V and J ends were trimmed by 6 bases and 1 base, with 4 bases remaining between them. The sample comprised peripheral blood. This chain uses TRBV2 with TRBJ1-3; D is undetermined. The receptor comes from a man in his sixties who had recovered from COVID-19. The DNA for the CDR3 is TGTGCCAGCAGGAGGTCTGGAAACACCATATATTTT. This sequence encodes CASRRSGNTIYF.